This T cell receptor beta chain comes out of a study of T-cell reconstitution after alpha-beta-depleted transplantation in children. Study results and limitations: Newly made T cells mostly supplied T-cell counts and diversity one year after transplant. Certain patients had high TCRbeta diversity at day 60, and it came from recipient T cells and thymic progenitors that survived. Reported findings indicate that, about two months after transplant, alpha-beta T cells came from several hundred expanded clones, which were derived from non-depleted graft cells.

Unique molecular identifiers were used in preparing the TCRbeta library. MiXCR, applied by TCRdb to the PCR reads, yields one record per CDR3 protein. The sample lists over 3,000 distinct CDR3 sequences, about 9.3% occurring once. This clonotype was recorded at least ten times. Antigen unknown. The CDR3 has 13 amino acids. Germline V gives CDR1 DFQATT, CDR2 SNEGSKA (reference sequence). Trimming took off 7 bases at V and 0 bases at J, with 13 bases between the two ends. The V gene is TRBV20-1, the J gene TRBJ2-7; tentatively, D is TRBD1 (6 bases). This material consisted of PBMCs, mostly from graft donor cells, taken 180 days after TCRalphabeta/CD19-depleted stem cell transplant. The TCR originated in a male patient aged 2 to 9 who had a stem cell transplant for acute lymphoblastic leukemia, so the T cells may come from the graft donor. The CDR3 reads CSGAGTSSYEQYF. The CDR3 DNA follows: TGCAGTGGAGCCGGGACAAGCTCCTACGAGCAGTACTTC.